This T cell receptor (beta chain) is from a study of siplizumab effects on memory and regulatory T cells. Notes on the study in general: The diversity of naive T cells seemed greater than that of memory cells, and their alloresponse contribution seemed major.

Here immunoSEQ multiplex PCR was the method, and the copy in TCRdb shows in-frame clones only, minus some. Among some 70,000 clones listed, over 75% were seen once. V shed 0 bases and J shed 5 bases, with 8 bases lying between them. Looked up from germline, CDR1 is KGHSH and CDR2 is LQKENI. This CDR3 spans 14 amino acids. As for this clone: As yet, its antigen is unknown.

The genes are TRBV18 and TRBJ2-1, with D uncertain. This receptor was taken from a human donor in good health. The sample consisted of Tregs sorted from blood. The CDR3 sequence is CASSPPIPDNEQFF. The CDR3 coding sequence is TGTGCCAGCTCACCACCGATACCAGACAATGAGCAGTTCTTC.